In its sample, the clone carrying this TCR beta chain was seen many times. As yet, its antigen is unknown. The time point was: persistent/refractory GD, antithyroid drugs over 5 years with positive TRAb. From PBMCs, RNA was extracted and then used to make the TCR library. HTBI primers from iRepertoire and Arm-PCR of CDR3 regions yielded the TCR beta libraries. TCRdb re-called the multiplex PCR reads through MiXCR, storing one row per CDR3 protein. The top ten clones hold 20% to 25% of a sample with approximately 380,000 distinct CDR3 sequences, about 20% of them seen once. These data are taken from a study of regulatory T cells in long-lasting Graves disease. Study observations and caveats: Whereas approximately 950 public clonotypes were shared by new patients, persistent patients shared more, at around 2,700. Repertoires from persistent disease leaned toward TRBV28, TRBJ1-2 and TRBJ2-5. A reduction in accuracy may have resulted from the small sample size.

The V gene's germline CDR1 is MNHEY and CDR2 SMNVEV (reference sequence). The germline V and J ends were trimmed by 8 bases and 2 bases, with 16 bases remaining between them. The CDR3 consists of 15 residues. The V call is TRBV27, the J call TRBJ1-5; D gene ambiguous. Specimen: peripheral blood mononuclear cells (PBMCs), collected when the disease was refractory, from a patient treated with antithyroid drugs. This TCR was sampled from a female donor with Graves disease. CDR3: CASSVWGSGNQPQHF. CDR3 nucleotides: TGTGCCAGCTCCGTGTGGGGAAGTGGCAATCAGCCCCAGCATTTT.